This TCR beta chain was observed in a study of shared clonotypes between healthy human individuals. Germline V lookup: CDR1 SEHNR, CDR2 FQNEAQ (reference sequence). The CDR3 has 14 amino acids. Trimming took off 8 bases at V and 0 bases at J, with 12 bases between the two ends. Here immunoSEQ multiplex PCR was the method, and the copy in TCRdb shows in-frame clones only, minus some. The sample holds millions of clones; over 85% are singletons and the top ten take about 0.39%. A remark on this clone: Its antigen is not known.

Findings and caveats of the study: Among the subsets, naive ones generally showed larger estimated richness than memory ones. It was the non-shared clonotypes that had lower generation probabilities than clonotypes shared by all four donors. Clonotype sharing among donors, it was expected, would be affected by sequencing depth.

Specimen: naive CD4+ T cells from PBMCs. Stated subset: CD45RA+ positively selected. The J gene is TRBJ2-3, the V gene TRBV7-9; a weak D match, TRBD2 (5 bases). This receptor was obtained from a man aged 18 to 29 in good health. Some clones in this sample may be carry-over from other donors' samples. CDR3 in DNA: TGTGCCAGCCACCCCCGGGAAAGCACAGATACGCAGTATTTT. It is translated as CASHPRESTDTQYF.